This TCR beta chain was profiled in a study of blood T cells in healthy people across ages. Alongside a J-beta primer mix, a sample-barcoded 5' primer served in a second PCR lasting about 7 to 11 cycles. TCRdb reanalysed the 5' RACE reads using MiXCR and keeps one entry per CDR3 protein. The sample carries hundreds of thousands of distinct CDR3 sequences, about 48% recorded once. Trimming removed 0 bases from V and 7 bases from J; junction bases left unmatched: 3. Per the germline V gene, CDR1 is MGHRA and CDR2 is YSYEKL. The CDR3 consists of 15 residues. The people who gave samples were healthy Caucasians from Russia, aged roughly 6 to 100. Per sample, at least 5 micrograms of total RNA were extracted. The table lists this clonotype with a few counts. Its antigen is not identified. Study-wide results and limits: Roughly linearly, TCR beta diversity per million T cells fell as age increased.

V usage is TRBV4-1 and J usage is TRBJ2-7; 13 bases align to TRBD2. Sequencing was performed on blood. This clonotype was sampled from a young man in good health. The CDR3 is CASSQEGLAGDEQYF. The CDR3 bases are TGCGCCAGCAGCCAAGAAGGACTAGCGGGGGATGAGCAGTACTTC.